One and the same sample provided the 27 T cell receptor beta chains below, sequenced in a study of blood T cell repertoires in COVID-19. The table came from immunoSEQ multiplex PCR; TCRdb's copy has only in-frame clones and leaves some out. The profile shows under 350,000 clones, 85% to 90% of them singletons. Sequences were obtained from peripheral blood. The source of these receptors is a man aged 35 to 55 with acute or convalescent COVID-19.

This chain links TRBV15 with TRBJ2-7; 9 bases map to TRBD1. This CDR3 contains 14 residues. Germline CDR1 is LNHNV and CDR2 is YYDKDF (reference sequence). Trimming took 8 bases from V and 1 from J; bases not matched to a gene: 6. The CDR3 sequence is CATADRGRSYEQYF. DNA of the CDR3: TGTGCCACCGCTGACAGGGGGAGGTCCTACGAGCAGTACTTC. The variable domain in full, with the rest retrieved from reference TRBV15 and TRBJ2-7, is DAMVIQNPRYQVTQFGKPVTLSCSQTLNHNVMYWYQQKSSQAPKLLFHYYDKDFNNEADTPDNFQSRRPNTSFCFLDIRSPGLGDTAMYLCATADRGRSYEQYFGPGTRLTVT.

This rearrangement joins TRBV4-2 to TRBJ2-3; 10 bases are shared with TRBD2. There are 16 residues in the CDR3. V shed 4 bases and J 0 bases; nucleotides not matched to a gene: 4. Germline CDR1 reads LGHNA; CDR2 reads YNFKEQ. The CDR3 is CASSLYSGGSTDTQYF. CDR3 DNA sequence: TGTGCCAGCAGCCTTTATAGCGGGGGGAGCACAGATACGCAGTATTTT.

The CDR3 sequence: CTSTGGTLSYEQYF. The CDR3 coding sequence is TGCACCAGCACCGGGGGGACCCTATCCTACGAGCAGTACTTC. The chain uses TRBV1 and TRBJ2-7; the D call TRBD2 from the table was never checked on the DNA. TRBV1 is designated a pseudogene. The CDR3 covers 14 residues.

The V gene is TRBV20-1, the J gene TRBJ1-2; TRBD1 is a possible D gene (5 bases). Trimming pared 3 bases from V and 4 bases from J, leaving 15 bases between. There are 14 residues in the CDR3. Germline loops: CDR1 DFQATT, CDR2 SNEGSKA (reference sequence). CDR3: CSASEGGVPYGYTF. The CDR3 DNA sequence: TGCAGTGCTAGTGAAGGAGGGGTTCCCTATGGCTACACCTTC.

The V gene is TRBV11-2, the J gene TRBJ1-1; 7 bases match TRBD1. This CDR3 region has 15 residues. The germline CDR1 and CDR2 sequences are SGHAT and FQNNGV. The ends lost 4 bases at V and 0 bases at J; junction bases unmatched: 5. This CDR3 is CASSWGQNMNTEAFF. DNA for the CDR3: TGTGCCAGCAGCTGGGGACAGAATATGAACACTGAAGCTTTCTTT.

As regards this clone: The junction differs from germline at one of its ends, possibly a read error. This chain links TRBV5-6 with TRBJ2-1; no clear D. Germline V gene sequence: CDR1 SGHDT, CDR2 YYEEEE. There are 13 residues in the CDR3. The CDR3 loop is CASSLTVYSEQFF. The CDR3 DNA is TGTGCCAGCAGCCTCACCGTCTACAGTGAGCAGTTCTTC.

The chain links TRBV19 to TRBJ1-6; D gene ambiguous. Trimming cost V 8 bases and J 7 bases, with 15 bases left between them. The CDR3 has 14 amino acids. CDR1 is LNHDA and CDR2 is SQIVND in the germline V gene (reference sequence). Written as DNA, the CDR3 is TGTGCCAGTGCCTCAAACTCTCGAAATTCACCCCTCCACTTT. This encodes CASASNSRNSPLHF. The full variable domain, rest sourced from reference TRBV19 and TRBJ1-6, is DGGITQSPKYLFRKEGQNVTLSCEQNLNHDAMYWYRQDPGQGLRLIYYSQIVNDFQKGDIAEGYSVSREKKESFPLTVTSAQKNPTAFYLCASASNSRNSPLHFGNGTRLTVT.

The chain has TRBV29-1 and TRBJ2-1, with D perhaps TRBD2 (7 bases). Per germline, CDR1 SQVTM and CDR2 ANQGSEA. Trimming stripped 7 bases from V and 8 bases from J, with 21 bases between. The CDR3 consists of 14 residues. CDR3 protein: CSGNEGRGGYEQFF. Written as DNA, the CDR3 is TGCAGCGGGAATGAGGGCAGGGGAGGGTATGAGCAGTTCTTC.

In its sample, this clone was seen once. J is TRBJ1-2 and V is TRBV20-1, with TRBD1 matching 7 bases. Germline V gene sequence: CDR1 DFQATT, CDR2 SNEGSKA (reference sequence). V lost 5 bases and J lost 8; bases outside the gene matches: 5. This CDR3 spans 11 amino acids. Here the CDR3 reads CSAEGAWGYTF. For the CDR3, the DNA is TGCAGTGCTGAGGGGGCCTGGGGCTACACCTTC.

The chain is built from TRBV12-5 and TRBJ2-3, with TRBD2 matching 8 bases. This CDR3 has 15 residues. CDR1 and CDR2 (germline): LGHNT, FRNRAP. Trimming removed 0 bases from V and 4 bases from J; junction bases left unmatched: 3. CDR3 coding DNA: TGTGCTAGTGGTTTGGTAATAGCGGGGTCAGATACGCAGTATTTT. It encodes CASGLVIAGSDTQYF.

The chain has TRBV29-1 and TRBJ1-2, with 8 bases lining up with TRBD1. Germline values: CDR1 SQVTM, CDR2 ANQGSEA. The length of the CDR3 is 16 residues. With V trimmed by 0 bases and J by 6 bases, 12 bases remained unmatched. Here the CDR3 reads CSVEDRDRLLPHGYTF. As DNA, the CDR3 is TGCAGCGTTGAAGATCGGGACAGGCTCCTTCCACATGGCTACACCTTC.

CDR3 sequence reads: CASSYSPGSGNTIYF. CDR3 DNA: TGTGCCAGCAGTTACTCTCCGGGCTCTGGAAACACCATATATTTT. The chain has TRBV6-5 and TRBJ1-3; no definite D call. With 0 bases removed from V and 0 bases from J, the gap between germline ends came to 6 bases. Germline CDR1 reads MNHEY; CDR2 reads SVGAGI. The CDR3 runs 15 residues.

This clone was seen once. The chain links TRBV19 to TRBJ2-3; TRBD2 aligns across 7 bases. Germline CDR1 and CDR2: LNHDA and SQIVND (reference sequence). V was clipped by 1 base and J by 1 base; unmatched bases: 2. This CDR3 comprises 15 residues. CDR3 region: CASSIVGRGTDTQYF. CDR3 sequence (DNA): TGTGCCAGTAGTATAGTGGGGAGGGGCACAGATACGCAGTATTTT.

This clone was detected only once. The V and J genes are TRBV7-9 and TRBJ2-1, with D uncertain. The germline V and J ends were trimmed by 5 bases and 4 bases, with 18 bases remaining between them. The V gene's germline CDR1 is SEHNR and CDR2 FQNEAQ (reference sequence). This CDR3 is built from 16 residues. The CDR3: CASSLPLGETYNEQFF. CDR3 nucleotides: TGTGCCAGCAGCCTACCGTTGGGTGAGACTTACAATGAGCAGTTCTTC.

The chain uses TRBV24-1 and TRBJ2-1; 10 bases line up with TRBD1. This CDR3 is built from 18 residues. J was trimmed by 7 bases and V by 3 bases; bases with no gene match: 14. Germline CDR1 KGHDR, CDR2 SFDVKD. The chain's CDR3 is CATSDPRGGGQGINEQFF. The CDR3, as DNA: TGTGCCACCAGTGATCCTCGGGGAGGGGGACAGGGGATAAATGAGCAGTTCTTC.

The chain combines TRBV10-2 with TRBJ1-2, with 7 positions matching TRBD1. Germline V lookup: CDR1 WSHSY, CDR2 SAAADI. This CDR3 spans 13 amino acids. Trimming cost V 6 bases and J 3 bases; bases outside gene matches: 4. The CDR3 is CASRKGADYGYTF. CDR3 nucleotides: TGCGCCAGCAGAAAGGGGGCCGACTATGGCTACACCTTC.

Remarks on this clone: The same CDR3 also results from other DNA sequences found in this sample. CDR3 loop: CASSLRDSSYNEQFF. The CDR3 DNA reads as TGCGCCAGCAGCTTGAGGGACAGCTCCTACAATGAGCAGTTCTTC. V gene TRBV5-1 combines with J gene TRBJ2-1, with 7 bases matching TRBD1. CDR1 and CDR2 from the germline V gene are SGHRS and YFSETQ. The CDR3 is made up of 15 amino acids. The V and J ends lost 1 base and 0 bases, in that order; junction bases with no gene match: 1.

This clone was seen just once. The chain couples TRBV5-1 to TRBJ1-1; D gene ambiguous. CDR1 SGHRS and CDR2 YFSETQ come from the germline V gene. The CDR3 sequence is 15 residues long. Trimming pared 0 bases from V and 0 bases from J, leaving 9 bases between. The CDR3 region is CASSLGEIMNTEAFF. In DNA form, the CDR3 reads TGCGCCAGCAGCTTGGGGGAGATTATGAACACTGAAGCTTTCTTT. Based on the CDR3 plus reference TRBV5-1 and TRBJ1-1, the full variable domain is KAGVTQTPRYLIKTRGQQVTLSCSPISGHRSVSWYQQTPGQGLQFLFEYFSETQRNKGNFPGRFSGRQFSNSRSEMNVSTLELGDSALYLCASSLGEIMNTEAFFGQGTRLTVV.

The CDR3 region has the DNA TGTGCCAGCAGCTTGTTGGGACAGGGTTTTAGGGATGGCTACACCTTC. This encodes CASSLLGQGFRDGYTF. The rearrangement uses TRBV5-6 and TRBJ1-2, with TRBD1 identical over 9 bases. Per the germline V gene, CDR1 is SGHDT and CDR2 is YYEEEE. The V gene end was trimmed by 1 base and the J gene end by 6 bases; junction bases not matched to a gene: 10. This CDR3 is 16 amino acids long.

The chain is built from TRBV27 and TRBJ1-1; D gene unclear. Deletions cut 4 bases from V and 6 bases from J, with 12 bases between. The CDR3 covers 13 residues. Germline assignment: CDR1 MNHEY and CDR2 SMNVEV (reference sequence). The CDR3 loop reads CASSSNSLSEAFF. The DNA of the CDR3 is TGTGCCAGCAGTTCGAACAGCCTTTCTGAAGCTTTCTTT.

The chain employs TRBV24-1 and TRBJ2-2, with TRBD2 matching 7 bases. V lost 7 bases, J lost 3 bases, and 10 bases stayed unmatched. CDR3 length: 16 amino acids. Germline values: CDR1 KGHDR, CDR2 SFDVKD. CDR3 residues: CATSDEARGYTGELFF. CDR3 sequence (DNA): TGTGCCACCAGCGATGAGGCGCGGGGGTACACCGGGGAGCTGTTTTTT.

In regard to this clone: Other DNA sequences in the same sample also yield this CDR3. The chain is built from TRBV5-1 and TRBJ1-6; 9 positions agree with TRBD1. Germline CDR1 and CDR2: SGHRS and YFSETQ. The CDR3 contains 15 residues. V dropped 4 bases and J dropped 5; count of bases not matched to a gene: 4. The CDR3 nucleotides are TGCGCCAGCAGCGGGGGACAGGGAAATAATTCACCCCTCCACTTT. Translation: CASSGGQGNNSPLHF.

V is TRBV6-2 or TRBV6-3 and J is TRBJ2-7; 12 nucleotides line up with TRBD2. The ends lost 4 bases at V and 2 bases at J; junction bases unmatched: 6. This CDR3 spans 16 amino acids. Germline CDR1 is MNHEY and CDR2 is SVGEGT. The CDR3 DNA follows: TGTGCCAGCAGTTTCCGACTAGCGGGGGCCGCCTACGAGCAGTACTTC. Translated, it gives CASSFRLAGAAYEQYF.

J is TRBJ1-2 and V is TRBV19, with 7 bases fitting TRBD1. V lost 5 bases and J lost 3; bases outside the gene matches: 9. There are 15 residues in the CDR3. Germline loops: CDR1 LNHDA, CDR2 SQIVND (reference sequence). CDR3 nucleotides: TGTGCCAGTAGTTCCCTTTTGACAGGGCACTATGGCTACACCTTC. Its translation: CASSSLLTGHYGYTF. The full variable domain, in which reference TRBV19 and TRBJ1-2 provide the parts outside the CDR3, is DGGITQSPKYLFRKEGQNVTLSCEQNLNHDAMYWYRQDPGQGLRLIYYSQIVNDFQKGDIAEGYSVSREKKESFPLTVTSAQKNPTAFYLCASSSLLTGHYGYTFGSGTRLTVV.

As regards this clone: This sample includes further DNA sequences coding for the same CDR3. The chain combines TRBV3-1 (or the pseudogene TRBV3-2) with TRBJ1-2; TRBD1 is a possible D gene (6 bases). Germline V gives CDR1 LGHDT, CDR2 YNNKEL (reference sequence). V dropped 0 bases and J dropped 7 bases, with 12 bases sitting between them. CDR3 size: 14 residues. The CDR3 DNA reads TGTGCCAGCAGCCAAGATCATGGGGGCCGTGGCTACACCTTC. This translates into CASSQDHGGRGYTF.

The CDR3 DNA sequence: TGTGCCAGTACCGCTCCCCGGGGGAAGAACTATGGCTACACCTTC. Translated: CASTAPRGKNYGYTF. The V call is TRBV19, the J call TRBJ1-2; possible D gene TRBD1, 5 bases. The CDR3 loop spans 15 amino acids. Germline V gene lookup returns CDR1 LNHDA and CDR2 SQIVND (reference sequence). V was cut by 7 bases and J by 2 bases, with 17 bases left in between.

The chain links TRBV12-5 to TRBJ2-7; 8 bases fit TRBD2. Germline trimming cut 3 bases from V and 3 bases from J; bases unmatched to any gene: 13. The germline CDR1 and CDR2 sequences are LGHNT and FRNRAP. The CDR3 runs to 17 residues. The CDR3 sequence: CASGFGSGGGVYYEQYF. CDR3 DNA sequence: TGTGCTAGTGGTTTTGGGTCCGGGGGGGGAGTGTACTACGAGCAGTACTTC.